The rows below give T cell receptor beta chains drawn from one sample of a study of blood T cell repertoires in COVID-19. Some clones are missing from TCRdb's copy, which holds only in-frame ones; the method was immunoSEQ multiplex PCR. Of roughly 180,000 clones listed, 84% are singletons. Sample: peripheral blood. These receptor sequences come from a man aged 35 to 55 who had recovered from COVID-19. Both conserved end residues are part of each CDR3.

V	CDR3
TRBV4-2	CASSQTRGRDGYTF
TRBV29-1	CSVGHREAFF
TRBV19	CASSIYSHYEQYF
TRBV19	CASRSTGTGRYEQYF
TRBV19	CASKKPGQGYEQYF
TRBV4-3	CASSQARSSYNEQFF
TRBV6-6	CASTRYPGGPTEAFF
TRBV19	CASSTDSFNTGELFF
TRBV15	CATGQGISGELFF
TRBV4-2	CASSQVWATEETQYF
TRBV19	CASSMNREETQYF
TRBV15	CATSGRRTGITDTQYF
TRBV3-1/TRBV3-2	CASSQAPVGAYEQYF
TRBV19	CASSGRGRDTQYF
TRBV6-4	CASSVSWGQGTNYGYTF
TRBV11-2	CASSVRLAGASDTQYF
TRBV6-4	CASSETGGDGYTF
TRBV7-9	CASSLVPMSGIKTGELFF
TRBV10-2	CASSDTGGEAFF
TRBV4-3	CASRETGQNYGYTF
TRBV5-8	CASSLGGPTEAFF
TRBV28	CASSPWTGGSYEQYF